This T cell receptor (beta chain) is from a study of Tregs in tolerant kidney transplant recipients. Germline CDR1 reads SGHRS; CDR2 reads YFSETQ. The CDR3 runs to 15 residues. Trimming shortened V by 3 bases and J by 4 bases, and 16 bases separated the two germline ends. Clones were read by immunoSEQ multiplex PCR, and TCRdb kept only the in-frame ones, dropping some. The repertoire holds about 5,600 clones, with 90% as singletons. As to this clone: What it binds is not known.

The receptor was derived from a human patient who received a combined kidney and bone marrow transplant. Sample: Tregs from blood cultured with allogeneic cells, taken before the transplant. V is TRBV5-1 and J is TRBJ1-2, with D possibly matching TRBD1 (5 bases). CDR3 in DNA: TGCGCCAGCAGCTCATCATCCCAGGGTATCTATGGCTACACCTTC. This translates into CASSSSSQGIYGYTF.